The 27 T cell receptor beta chains presented below share a single source sample, sequenced in a study of CD8 T cells in Susac syndrome. Random hexamers were used to reverse transcribe an amount of roughly 0.45 to 1 ug RNA. TCRdb redid the calling of the immunoSEQ multiplex PCR reads with MiXCR, one entry per CDR3 protein. Seen here are approximately 160,000 distinct CDR3 sequences, roughly 94% observed once, and the top ten hold about 0.095%. Specimen: CD4+ T cells from PBMCs. The receptor set was obtained from a human donor with multiple sclerosis.

V usage is TRBV3-1 and J usage is TRBJ1-5; unclear D gene. The V and J ends lost 3 bases and 5 bases respectively, with 8 bases between them. The CDR3 spans 13 residues. Germline assignment: CDR1 LGHDT and CDR2 YNNKEL (reference sequence). CDR3 sequence reads: CASSQQFDQPQHF. The CDR3 DNA reads as TGTGCCAGCAGCCAGCAATTTGATCAGCCCCAGCATTTT.

This chain links TRBV29-1 with TRBJ2-3; D perhaps matches TRBD1 (6 bases). The V and J ends lost 6 bases and 0 bases respectively, with 22 bases between them. Per the germline V gene, CDR1 is SQVTM and CDR2 is ANQGSEA. The CDR3 runs 17 residues. Written as DNA, the CDR3 is TGCAGCGTCCAAAAAGGGGGTGGGGGCACAAGCACAGATACGCAGTATTTT. Translating gives CSVQKGGGGTSTDTQYF.

This clonotype showed up just once. The junction does not match germline at one end; this may be a read error. V is TRBV10-2 and J is TRBJ1-1; D call uncertain. Germline CDR1 reads WSHSY; CDR2 reads SAAADI. The CDR3 runs to 14 residues. This CDR3 reads CASSELREMGKNSF. In DNA, the CDR3 is TGCGCCAGCAGTGAGTTACGTGAAATGGGTAAGAACTCTTTT.

The chain joins TRBV20-1 to TRBJ1-4; D is unclear. The CDR3 has 14 amino acids. Trimming took 3 bases from V and 2 from J, leaving 10 bases between them. Germline CDR1 and CDR2: DFQATT and SNEGSKA (reference sequence). The CDR3 loop is CSASRRGTNEKLFF. CDR3 nucleotide sequence: TGCAGTGCTAGTCGGCGCGGGACTAATGAAAAACTGTTTTTT.

The chain has TRBV7-9 and TRBJ1-1; a possible D gene is TRBD1 (6 bases). This CDR3 spans 15 amino acids. CDR1 is SEHNR and CDR2 is FQNEAQ in the germline V gene (reference sequence). With 4 bases removed from V and 4 bases from J, the gap between germline ends came to 16 bases. The CDR3 DNA reads TGTGCCAGCAGCTCTTACCTGACAGGCCGCACTGAAGCTTTCTTT. Encoded protein: CASSSYLTGRTEAFF.

This clonotype was counted a single time. This chain links TRBV30 with TRBJ2-3; D not certain. V dropped 5 bases and J dropped 2 bases, with 8 bases sitting between them. Germline V gene sequence: CDR1 GTSNPN, CDR2 SVGIG (reference sequence). This CDR3 comprises 12 residues. The CDR3 DNA reads as TGTGCCTGGGATAAGTTCACAGATACGCAGTATTTT. This gives the protein CAWDKFTDTQYF.

The chain is built from TRBV5-6 and TRBJ1-1, with 8 positions matching TRBD1. J lost 2 bases, V lost 2 bases, and 5 bases had no gene match. This CDR3 contains 15 residues. The germline V gene has CDR1 SGHDT and CDR2 YYEEEE. The CDR3 nucleotides read TGTGCCAGCAGCTTCAGGGGGCACCTCAACACTGAAGCTTTCTTT. Translating it yields CASSFRGHLNTEAFF.

The rearrangement uses TRBV7-9 and TRBJ2-5, with TRBD2 matching 11 bases. The length of the CDR3 is 13 residues. V was pared by 8 bases and J by 4 bases, with 3 bases of the junction left unmatched. Germline V gives CDR1 SEHNR, CDR2 FQNEAQ (reference sequence). DNA for the CDR3: TGTGCCAGCTGGCTAGCGGGAGGAGAGACCCAGTACTTC. Encoded protein: CASWLAGGETQYF.

V gene TRBV29-1 combines with J gene TRBJ2-3; perhaps D is TRBD1 or TRBD2 (5 bases each). Trimming took 4 bases from V and 6 from J, leaving 14 bases between them. The length of the CDR3 is 13 residues. The germline CDR1 and CDR2 sequences are SQVTM and ANQGSEA. CDR3 loop: CSVGAGGSDTQYF. In nucleotides, the CDR3 is TGCAGCGTTGGGGCTGGGGGTTCGGATACGCAGTATTTT.

V gene TRBV5-5 combines with J gene TRBJ1-4; 8 bases match TRBD1. V was pared by 3 bases and J by 2 bases, with 3 bases of the junction left unmatched. Germline CDR1 and CDR2: SGHKS and YYEKEE (reference sequence). The CDR3 has 15 residues. The CDR3: CASSWRQGTNEKLFF. In nucleotides, the CDR3 is TGTGCCAGCAGCTGGCGACAGGGGACTAATGAAAAACTGTTTTTT. Together with reference TRBV5-5 and TRBJ1-4, the CDR3 gives the full variable domain: DAGVTQSPTHLIKTRGQQVTLRCSPISGHKSVSWYQQVLGQGPQFIFQYYEKEERGRGNFPDRFSARQFPNYSSELNVNALLLGDSALYLCASSWRQGTNEKLFFGSGTQLSVL.

The gene calls are TRBV4-2 and TRBJ2-1; tentative D call: TRBD2 (6 bases). This CDR3 comprises 19 residues. Looked up from germline, CDR1 is LGHNA and CDR2 is YNFKEQ. Trimming took 4 bases from V and 5 from J, leaving 27 bases between them. The CDR3 loop reads CASSLQGGIGPGTDNEQFF. In DNA, the CDR3 is TGTGCCAGCAGCCTACAAGGAGGGATTGGGCCAGGGACCGACAATGAGCAGTTCTTC.

The V call is TRBV7-9, the J call TRBJ2-1; unclear D gene. Germline V gene sequence: CDR1 SEHNR, CDR2 FQNEAQ (reference sequence). Trimming cost V 1 base and J 8 bases, with 9 bases left between them. This CDR3 region has 13 residues. Here the CDR3 reads CASSLVSVDEQFF. The CDR3 DNA follows: TGTGCCAGCAGCTTAGTAAGCGTGGATGAGCAGTTCTTC.

This clonotype was detected only once. The chain has TRBV13 and TRBJ2-4; perhaps TRBD2 as D (5 bases). Germline-derived CDR1 and CDR2 are PRHDT and FYEKMQ (reference sequence). Trimming shortened V by 1 base and J by 2 bases, and 15 bases separated the two germline ends. The CDR3 sequence is 17 residues long. CDR3 protein: CASSLAPTSGPKNIQYF. As DNA, the CDR3 is TGTGCCAGCAGCTTAGCTCCCACTAGTGGGCCCAAAAACATTCAGTACTTC.

This clonotype has only one observation. The CDR3 protein is CASRNLDREYGYTF. The CDR3 DNA sequence: TGTGCCAGCAGAAACCTCGACAGAGAGTATGGCTACACCTTC. The V call is TRBV6-5, the J call TRBJ1-2; a weak D match, TRBD1 (5 bases). The length of the CDR3 is 14 residues. V lost 6 bases to trimming and J lost 5 bases, with 16 bases between them. Germline CDR1 MNHEY, CDR2 SVGAGI.

The chain recombines TRBV6-1 with TRBJ1-1; 8 bases agree with TRBD1. Trimming at V came to 7 bases and at J to 6 bases, leaving 7 bases not matched to a gene. There are 13 residues in the CDR3. CDR1 is MNHNS, CDR2 SASEGT, per germline. CDR3 sequence: CASISDRDSEAFF. The CDR3 nucleotides read TGTGCCAGCATCTCGGACAGGGACTCTGAAGCTTTCTTT.

The chain combines TRBV6-1 with TRBJ1-5, with D perhaps TRBD1 (6 bases). This CDR3 contains 13 residues. The V and J ends lost 6 bases and 6 bases respectively, with 12 bases between them. CDR1 is MNHNS, CDR2 SASEGT, per germline. The CDR3 coding sequence is TGTGCCAGCAGCGACAGGTTGGGTCAGCCCCAGCATTTT. This translates into CASSDRLGQPQHF.

The chain links TRBV10-1 to TRBJ2-4, with TRBD1 matching over 8 bases. The ends lost 3 bases at V and 6 bases at J; junction bases unmatched: 7. There are 15 residues in the CDR3. Germline V CDR1 and CDR2: WNHNN, SYGVQD (reference sequence). This CDR3 is CASSDPGTGVNIQYF. The CDR3 DNA is TGCGCCAGCAGTGATCCCGGGACAGGAGTAAACATTCAGTACTTC.

The V call is TRBV10-3, the J call TRBJ2-1, with 7 bases that match TRBD2. CDR3 length: 16 residues. After removal of 4 bases from V and 0 bases from J, the junction contained 6 bases not matched to a gene. Germline-derived CDR1 and CDR2 are ENHRY and SYGVKD. CDR3 protein: CAISGRERSSYNEQFF. The CDR3 region has the DNA TGTGCCATCAGTGGGCGGGAGAGGAGCTCCTACAATGAGCAGTTCTTC.

This chain joins TRBV5-4 and TRBJ2-2; TRBD2 aligns across 9 bases. This CDR3 region has 16 residues. The germline CDR1 and CDR2 sequences are SGHNT and YYREEE (reference sequence). With 3 bases clipped from V and 5 bases from J, the junction kept 8 bases outside the gene matches. The CDR3: CASSSFVLAGTGELFF. As DNA, the CDR3 is TGTGCCAGCAGCTCCTTTGTCCTAGCGGGAACCGGGGAGCTGTTTTTT.

V gene TRBV19 combines with J gene TRBJ1-1; D uncertain. The CDR3 is 13 amino acids. CDR1 and CDR2 (germline): LNHDA, SQIVND (reference sequence). V lost 6 bases, J lost 8 bases, and 16 bases lay in between. The CDR3 DNA sequence: TGTGCCAGTAGCCTCGGGCGTTTTAGGGAAGCTTTCTTT. This translates into CASSLGRFREAFF.

The V and J genes are TRBV5-1 and TRBJ2-1; 8 bases align to TRBD1. Trimming removed 7 bases from V and 6 bases from J; junction bases left unmatched: 12. The CDR3 consists of 15 residues. Looked up from germline, CDR1 is SGHRS and CDR2 is YFSETQ. CDR3 region: CASVIGTGIPNEQFF. CDR3 DNA sequence: TGCGCCAGCGTAATTGGGACAGGTATACCCAATGAGCAGTTCTTC.

This clonotype is a singleton in its sample. The CDR3, as DNA: TGTGCCAGCTCAGTCGATTACTCTGGAAACACCATATATTTT. Encoded protein: CASSVDYSGNTIYF. The chain couples TRBV18 to TRBJ1-3; unclear D gene. In germline, CDR1 is KGHSH, CDR2 LQKENI. There are 14 residues in the CDR3. The V and J ends lost 5 bases and 0 bases respectively, with 8 bases between them.

This chain links TRBV24-1 with TRBJ1-4; no firm D call. From germline, CDR1 is KGHDR and CDR2 SFDVKD. The CDR3 totals 12 residues. V shed 2 bases and J shed 5 bases, with 2 bases lying between them. The CDR3 reads CATSDSNEKLFF. Here the CDR3 DNA reads TGTGCCACCAGTGATTCGAATGAAAAACTGTTTTTT.

The gene calls are TRBV15 and TRBJ1-1, with 8 nucleotides matching TRBD1. There are 15 residues in the CDR3. CDR1 LNHNV and CDR2 YYDKDF come from the germline V gene (reference sequence). Trimming cost V 0 bases and J 6 bases; bases outside gene matches: 6. The CDR3 DNA reads as TGTGCCACCAGCAGAGAGCCGCAGGGGGCTTCTGAAGCTTTCTTT. Its protein product is CATSREPQGASEAFF.

The chain has TRBV3-1 and TRBJ1-1; D perhaps matches TRBD1 (5 bases). Germline V lookup: CDR1 LGHDT, CDR2 YNNKEL (reference sequence). The V end lost 4 bases, the J end lost 1 base, and 13 bases lay between the germline ends. The CDR3 has 15 residues. Here the CDR3 reads CASSRRETANTEAFF. CDR3 DNA sequence: TGTGCCAGCAGCCGACGAGAGACAGCGAACACTGAAGCTTTCTTT.

This clonotype was counted a few times. The CDR3 DNA sequence: TGTGCCAGCAGACAGAGACAGAGCTCCTACGAGCAGTACTTC. This gives the protein CASRQRQSSYEQYF. This chain joins TRBV6-2 or TRBV6-3 and TRBJ2-7, with D possibly matching TRBD1 (5 bases). CDR1 and CDR2 from the germline V gene are MNHEY and SVGEGT. The CDR3 has 14 residues. The V and J ends lost 6 bases and 0 bases respectively, with 12 bases between them.

This rearrangement joins TRBV30 to TRBJ2-7, with D hard to call. V lost 5 bases and J 3 bases, leaving 11 bases between the germline ends. The CDR3 length is 12 residues. Germline CDR1 GTSNPN, CDR2 SVGIG (reference sequence). The CDR3 loop reads CAWSLALYEQYF. The CDR3 DNA sequence: TGTGCCTGGTCTTTGGCCCTCTACGAGCAGTACTTC. The whole variable domain, filled in from reference TRBV30 and TRBJ2-7, reads SQTIHQWPATLVQPVGSPLSLECTVEGTSNPNLYWYRQAAGRGLQLLFYSVGIGQISSEVPQNLSASRPQDRQFILSSKKLLLSDSGFYLCAWSLALYEQYFGPGTRLTVT.